Each of the 20 T cell receptor beta chains below was sequenced from the same sample in a study of blood T cell repertoires in COVID-19 (TCRdb year 2020). Library generation was performed with the immunoSEQ multiplex PCR assay. In its TCRdb copy, this immuneACCESS table keeps in-frame sequences only and misses some clones. Where compared with another copy, unresolved V genes explain less than half of these, and the others have no known cause. A total of tens of thousands of clones appear in this sample, approximately 88% of them only once. Clones ranked in the top ten supply about 22% of the sample. The source material was peripheral blood. The receptor source for this set is a man between 50 and 59 years old with active COVID-19.

The chain employs TRBV7-3 and TRBJ2-3; TRBD2 matches at 7 bases. Unmatched junction bases numbered 10, after V lost 7 bases and J lost 6 bases. The V gene's germline CDR1 is SGHTA and CDR2 FQGTGA. This CDR3 contains 14 residues. The CDR3 nucleotides are TGTGCCAGCATGGAGCGGGATTTAAGGGATACGCAGTATTTT. Protein: CASMERDLRDTQYF. Full variable domain (remainder filled in from reference TRBV7-3 and TRBJ2-3): GAGVSQTPSNKVTEKGKYVELRCDPISGHTALYWYRQSLGQGPEFLIYFQGTGAADDSGLPNDRFFAVRPEGSVSTLKIQRTERGDSAVYLCASMERDLRDTQYFGPGTRLTVL.

This chain uses TRBV2 with TRBJ2-1; possibly TRBD1 for D (6 bases). The CDR3 length is 13 residues. Trimming pared 7 bases from V and 0 bases from J, leaving 7 bases between. The germline V gene has CDR1 SNHLY and CDR2 FYNNEI. CDR3 residues: CASKDSSYNEQFF. The DNA for the CDR3 is TGTGCCAGCAAGGACAGCTCCTACAATGAGCAGTTCTTC.

V gene TRBV2 combines with J gene TRBJ2-5; 16 bases align to TRBD2. Trimming removed 7 bases from V and 5 bases from J; junction bases left unmatched: 7. The CDR3 runs 16 residues. CDR1 is SNHLY and CDR2 is FYNNEI in the germline V gene. CDR3: CASMEGLAGGWETQYF. The DNA of the CDR3 is TGTGCCAGCATGGAGGGACTAGCGGGAGGGTGGGAGACCCAGTACTTC.

The rearrangement links TRBV29-1 to TRBJ2-1; 12 nucleotides align to TRBD2. J gave up 10 bases and V 1 base, and 8 bases lay outside the gene matches. The CDR3 runs to 15 residues. The germline V gene has CDR1 SQVTM and CDR2 ANQGSEA. CDR3 protein: CSVEALAGGVVEQFF. DNA for the CDR3: TGCAGCGTTGAAGCGCTAGCGGGAGGGGTGGTCGAGCAGTTCTTC.

The genes are TRBV6-2 or TRBV6-3 and TRBJ2-1, with TRBD1 identical over 8 bases. The CDR3 length is 17 residues. V lost 4 bases, J lost 2 bases, and 10 bases stayed unmatched. CDR1 and CDR2 from the germline V gene are MNHEY and SVGEGT. In nucleotides, the CDR3 is TGTGCCAGCAGTTCATCCTTACCAGGGGGCCCCTACAATGAGCAGTTCTTC. This gives the protein CASSSSLPGGPYNEQFF.

The chain employs TRBV6-6 and TRBJ2-7; 9 bases agree with TRBD2. The CDR3 covers 14 residues. The germline V gene has CDR1 MNHNY and CDR2 SVGAGI (reference sequence). The junction had 10 bases not matched to a gene; V was cut back by 10 bases and J by 3 bases. This CDR3 reads CATTLAGPFYEQYF. The CDR3 nucleotides read TGTGCCACCACTCTAGCGGGACCTTTCTACGAGCAGTACTTC.

The genes are TRBV12-3 or TRBV12-4 and TRBJ2-7; D may be TRBD1 (5 bases). V lost 2 bases, J lost 5 bases, and 7 bases lay in between. This CDR3 has 12 amino acids. CDR3: CASSLRGHEQYF. Written as DNA, the CDR3 is TGTGCCAGCAGTTTAAGGGGCCACGAGCAGTACTTC.

V usage is TRBV5-8 and J usage is TRBJ2-1; possibly TRBD2 for D (6 bases). CDR3 length: 15 residues. From germline, CDR1 is SGHTS and CDR2 YDEGEE. V was shortened by 1 base and J by 2 bases, with 10 bases between the two germline ends. The CDR3 is CASSLFAGPYNEQFF. CDR3 in DNA: TGTGCCAGCAGCTTGTTTGCGGGACCCTACAATGAGCAGTTCTTC.

DNA of the CDR3: TGTGCCAGCAGCTTAGTTCTGGGAGGGAACACTGAAGCTTTCTTT. As protein: CASSLVLGGNTEAFF. V usage is TRBV7-2 and J usage is TRBJ1-1; D ambiguous. V shed 1 base and J shed 1 base, with 10 bases lying between them. Germline CDR1 is SGHTA and CDR2 is FQGNSA. CDR3 length: 15 amino acids.

This clone appeared once. The CDR3 region is CASSLPGHGYTF. The CDR3, as DNA: TGTGCCAGCAGTTTACCAGGCCATGGCTACACCTTC. V is TRBV28 and J is TRBJ1-2, with D unresolved. CDR3 length equals 12 residues. The germline CDR1 and CDR2 sequences are MDHEN and SYDVKM. V was shortened by 2 bases and J by 6 bases, with 7 bases between the two germline ends.

This chain uses TRBV4-1 with TRBJ2-7; D is undetermined. CDR1 is MGHRA and CDR2 is YSYEKL in the germline V gene. Trimming removed 0 bases from V and 7 bases from J, with 16 bases in between. The CDR3 is 15 residues long. Here the CDR3 reads CASSQDPGALMEQYF. The CDR3, as DNA: TGCGCCAGCAGCCAAGATCCCGGAGCGCTGATGGAGCAGTACTTC.

J is TRBJ2-3 and V is TRBV13; no firm D call. The CDR3 extends over 12 amino acids. V lost 4 bases and J 4 bases, leaving 6 bases between the germline ends. Germline CDR1 PRHDT, CDR2 FYEKMQ (reference sequence). Here the CDR3 DNA reads TGTGCCAGCAGCTACCGGTCAGATACGCAGTATTTT. Translated: CASSYRSDTQYF.

The V gene is TRBV4-3, the J gene TRBJ2-1; D gene ambiguous. This CDR3 region has 17 residues. Germline V lookup: CDR1 LGHNA, CDR2 YSLEER. The ends were cut back, 0 bases at V and 0 bases at J, with 12 bases in the middle. This CDR3 reads CASSQDDEANSYNEQFF. CDR3 DNA sequence: TGCGCCAGCAGCCAAGATGATGAGGCCAACTCCTACAATGAGCAGTTCTTC.

The V gene is TRBV6-6, the J gene TRBJ1-2; 8 bases line up with TRBD1. V was clipped by 8 bases and J by 6 bases; unmatched bases: 14. CDR1 is MNHNY, CDR2 SVGAGI, per germline (reference sequence). This CDR3 contains 15 residues. CDR3 in amino acids: CASQLPRQGQDGYTF. The CDR3 DNA reads TGTGCCAGCCAGTTACCCCGACAGGGACAGGATGGCTACACCTTC.

Many counts were recorded for this clone. This chain connects TRBV27 to TRBJ2-1, with D possibly TRBD2 on 5 matching bases. V lost 2 bases, J lost 6 bases, and 11 bases lay in between. CDR3 length: 14 amino acids. CDR1 MNHEY and CDR2 SMNVEV come from the germline V gene (reference sequence). In DNA, the CDR3 is TGTGCCAGCAGTTTAGCGGGCACCTCCAATGAGCAGTTCTTC. It specifies CASSLAGTSNEQFF.

The chain has TRBV10-3 and TRBJ2-7; 7 positions match TRBD2. The CDR3 spans 14 residues. CDR1 ENHRY and CDR2 SYGVKD come from the germline V gene. V was pared by 3 bases and J by 4 bases, with 6 bases of the junction left unmatched. This CDR3 reads CAISDGRERYEQYF. The CDR3 DNA sequence: TGTGCCATCAGTGACGGGCGGGAGCGGTACGAGCAGTACTTC.

J is TRBJ1-5 and V is TRBV19; D ambiguous. The germline V gene has CDR1 LNHDA and CDR2 SQIVND (reference sequence). The CDR3 has 14 residues. V was pared by 0 bases and J by 9 bases, with 12 bases between. The CDR3: CASSIDPRYGPQHF. Written as DNA, the CDR3 is TGTGCCAGTAGTATAGACCCCCGGTATGGGCCCCAGCATTTT.

The V gene is TRBV28, the J gene TRBJ2-1; 13 bases fit TRBD2. After removal of 6 bases from V and 6 bases from J, the junction contained 5 bases not matched to a gene. The CDR3 covers 15 residues. The germline gives CDR1 MDHEN, CDR2 SYDVKM. The CDR3 here is CASSLGLAGTNEQFF. Written as DNA, the CDR3 is TGTGCCAGCAGCCTGGGACTAGCGGGAACCAATGAGCAGTTCTTC.

A single count supports this clone. The CDR3 nucleotides are TGTGCCAGCAGTTTTCGCTACGAGCAGTACTTC. It translates to CASSFRYEQYF. The chain uses TRBV12-3 or TRBV12-4 and TRBJ2-7, with D unclear. The ends were cut back, 3 bases at V and 3 bases at J, with 3 bases in the middle. This CDR3 region has 11 residues.

CDR3 sequence (DNA): TGTGCCAGTAGTATAAAGGGGATAGGCGGCTACACCTTC. Its protein product is CASSIKGIGGYTF. This rearrangement joins TRBV19 to TRBJ1-2, with a possible D match to TRBD1 (5 bases). CDR1 and CDR2 from the germline V gene are LNHDA and SQIVND (reference sequence). CDR3 size: 13 residues. V gave up 2 bases and J gave up 8 bases, with 12 bases separating them.